The subject of this entry is one T cell receptor beta chain. This sample is part of a study of shared clonotypes between healthy human individuals. The CDR3 totals 18 residues. Per germline, CDR1 SGHNT and CDR2 YENEEA. V was pared by 5 bases and J by 16 bases, with 33 bases between. Ten immunoSEQ deep assay plates held the unsorted PBMC DNA. TCRdb keeps only in-frame clones here, not all; method: immunoSEQ multiplex PCR. The table records around 500,000 clones, around 73% of them present only once. The sample taken for sequencing was PBMCs. The origin of this receptor is a woman in her thirties or forties in good health. Some clones in this sample may be carry-over from other donors' samples. This chain joins TRBV11-3 and TRBJ2-6; D remains ambiguous. This chain's CDR3 is CASSKVADLDKSGQRLTF. The CDR3 nucleotides read TGTGCCAGCAGCAAGGTCGCCGATCTCGACAAGTCGGGCCAACGTCTGACTTTC. Using reference TRBV11-3 and TRBJ2-6 for the parts outside the CDR3, the full variable domain is EAGVVQSPRYKIIEKKQPVAFWCNPISGHNTLYWYLQNLGQGPELLIRYENEEAVDDSQLPKDRFSAERLKGVDSTLKIQPAELGDSAVYLCASSKVADLDKSGQRLTFGAGSRLTVL.